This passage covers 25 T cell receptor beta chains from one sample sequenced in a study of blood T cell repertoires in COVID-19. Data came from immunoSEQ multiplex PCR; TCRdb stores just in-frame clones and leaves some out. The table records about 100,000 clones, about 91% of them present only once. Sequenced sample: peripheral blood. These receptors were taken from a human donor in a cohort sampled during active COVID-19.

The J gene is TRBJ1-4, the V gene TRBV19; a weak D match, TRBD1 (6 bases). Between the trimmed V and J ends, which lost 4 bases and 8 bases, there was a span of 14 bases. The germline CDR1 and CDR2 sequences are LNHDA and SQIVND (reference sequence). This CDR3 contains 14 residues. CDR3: CASSRYREGEKLFF. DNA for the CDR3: TGTGCCAGTAGTAGATACAGGGAGGGGGAAAAACTGTTTTTT.

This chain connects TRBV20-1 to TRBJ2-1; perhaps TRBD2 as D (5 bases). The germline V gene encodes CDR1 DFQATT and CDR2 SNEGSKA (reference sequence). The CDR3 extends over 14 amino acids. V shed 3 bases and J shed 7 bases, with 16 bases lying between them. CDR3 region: CSASEGRLSNEQFF. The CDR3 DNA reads TGCAGTGCTAGTGAGGGCCGATTAAGTAATGAGCAGTTCTTC.

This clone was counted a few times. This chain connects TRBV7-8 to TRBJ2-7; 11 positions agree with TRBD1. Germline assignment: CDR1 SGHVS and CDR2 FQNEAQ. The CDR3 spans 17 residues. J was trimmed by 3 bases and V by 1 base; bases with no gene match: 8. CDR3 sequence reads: CASSLEGAGTGGYEQYF. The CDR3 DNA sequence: TGTGCCAGCAGCTTAGAGGGTGCGGGGACAGGGGGCTACGAGCAGTACTTC.

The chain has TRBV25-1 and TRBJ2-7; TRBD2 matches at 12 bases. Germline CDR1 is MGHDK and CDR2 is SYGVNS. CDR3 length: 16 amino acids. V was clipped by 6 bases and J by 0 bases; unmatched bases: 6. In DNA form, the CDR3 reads TGTGCCAGCAGACCAACGACTAGCGGGAGCTCCTACGAGCAGTACTTC. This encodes CASRPTTSGSSYEQYF.

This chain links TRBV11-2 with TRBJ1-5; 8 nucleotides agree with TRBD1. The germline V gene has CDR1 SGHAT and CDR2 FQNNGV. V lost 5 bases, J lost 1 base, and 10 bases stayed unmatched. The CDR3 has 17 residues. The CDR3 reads CASSPEDRAGSNQPQHF. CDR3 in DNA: TGTGCCAGCAGCCCGGAGGACAGGGCAGGGAGCAATCAGCCCCAGCATTTT.

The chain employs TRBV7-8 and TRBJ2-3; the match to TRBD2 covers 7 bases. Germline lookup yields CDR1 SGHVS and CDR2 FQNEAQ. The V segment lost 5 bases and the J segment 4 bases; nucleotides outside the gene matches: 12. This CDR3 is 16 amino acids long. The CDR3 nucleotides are TGTGCCAGCAGCCGGAGAGTCGGCGGGAGTTCAGATACGCAGTATTTT. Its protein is CASSRRVGGSSDTQYF.

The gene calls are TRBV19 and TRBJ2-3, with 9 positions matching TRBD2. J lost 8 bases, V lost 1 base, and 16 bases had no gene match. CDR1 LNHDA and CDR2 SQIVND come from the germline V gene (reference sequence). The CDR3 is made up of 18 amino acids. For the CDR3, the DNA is TGTGCCAGTAGTATAGTCGACCTGGCGGGAGGGCAAGCAGGTACGCAGTATTTT. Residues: CASSIVDLAGGQAGTQYF.

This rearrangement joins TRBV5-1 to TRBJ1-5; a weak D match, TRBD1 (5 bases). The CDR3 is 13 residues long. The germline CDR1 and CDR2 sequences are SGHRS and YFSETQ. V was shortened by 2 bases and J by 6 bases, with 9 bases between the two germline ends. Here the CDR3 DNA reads TGCGCCAGCAGCTTCGGAGACAGTCAGCCCCAGCATTTT. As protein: CASSFGDSQPQHF.

The CDR3, as DNA: TGTGCCAGCAGTACGGAGGTCACAGCGGGAAAACGAGGCTACACCTTC. This sequence encodes CASSTEVTAGKRGYTF. The J gene is TRBJ1-2, the V gene TRBV6-6; D unclear. V was pared by 5 bases and J by 8 bases, with 24 bases between. CDR1 is MNHNY, CDR2 SVGAGI, per germline (reference sequence). The CDR3 sequence is 16 residues long.

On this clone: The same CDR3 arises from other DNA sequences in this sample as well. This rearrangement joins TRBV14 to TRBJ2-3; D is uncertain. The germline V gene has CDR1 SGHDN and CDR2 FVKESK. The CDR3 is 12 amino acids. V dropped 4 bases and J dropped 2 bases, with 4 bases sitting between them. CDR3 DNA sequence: TGTGCCAGCAGCCCATTCACAGATACGCAGTATTTT. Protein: CASSPFTDTQYF.

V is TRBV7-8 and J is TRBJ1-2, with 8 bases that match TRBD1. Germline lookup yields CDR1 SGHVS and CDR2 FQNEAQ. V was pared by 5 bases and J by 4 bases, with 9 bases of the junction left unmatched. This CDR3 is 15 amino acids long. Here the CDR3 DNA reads TGTGCCAGCAGCCCTCGGACAGGGTGGGTCTATGGCTACACCTTC. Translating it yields CASSPRTGWVYGYTF.

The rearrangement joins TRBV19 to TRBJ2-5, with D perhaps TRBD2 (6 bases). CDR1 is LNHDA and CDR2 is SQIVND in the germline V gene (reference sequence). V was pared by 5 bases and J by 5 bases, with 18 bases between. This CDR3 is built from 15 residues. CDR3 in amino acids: CASSVSGTPRETQYF. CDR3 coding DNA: TGTGCCAGTAGTGTTTCCGGGACTCCAAGGGAGACCCAGTACTTC.

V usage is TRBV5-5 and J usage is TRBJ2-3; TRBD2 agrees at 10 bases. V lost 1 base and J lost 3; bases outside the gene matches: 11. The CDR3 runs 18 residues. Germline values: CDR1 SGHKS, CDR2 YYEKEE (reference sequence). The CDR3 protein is CASSLRTSGPPETDTQYF. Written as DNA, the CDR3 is TGTGCCAGCAGCTTGAGGACTAGCGGTCCTCCTGAGACAGATACGCAGTATTTT.

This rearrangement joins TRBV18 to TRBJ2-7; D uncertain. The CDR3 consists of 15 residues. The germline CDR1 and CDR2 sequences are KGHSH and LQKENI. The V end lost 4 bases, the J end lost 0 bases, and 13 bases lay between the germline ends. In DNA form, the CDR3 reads TGTGCCAGCTCACGAGGCGGCCAGAGCTCCTACGAGCAGTACTTC. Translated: CASSRGGQSSYEQYF.

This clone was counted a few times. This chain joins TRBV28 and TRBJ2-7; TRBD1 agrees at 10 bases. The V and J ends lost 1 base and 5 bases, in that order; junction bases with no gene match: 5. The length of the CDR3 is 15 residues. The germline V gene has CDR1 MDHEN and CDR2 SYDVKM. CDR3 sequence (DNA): TGTGCCAGCAGTTTATACCCGGGACAGGGGAACGAGCAGTACTTC. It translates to CASSLYPGQGNEQYF.

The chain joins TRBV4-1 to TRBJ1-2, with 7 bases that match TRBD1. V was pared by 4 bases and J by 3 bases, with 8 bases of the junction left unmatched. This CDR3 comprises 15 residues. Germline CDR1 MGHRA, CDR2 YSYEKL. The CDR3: CASSLRQGGDYGYTF. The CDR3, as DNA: TGCGCCAGCAGCCTCCGACAGGGTGGGGACTATGGCTACACCTTC.

CDR3 sequence: CASSRSGRAPAGELFF. The CDR3 bases are TGTGCCAGCAGCCGTAGCGGGAGGGCCCCGGCCGGGGAGCTGTTTTTT. This sequence joins TRBV11-2 and TRBJ2-2; TRBD2 matches at 11 bases. Germline values: CDR1 SGHAT, CDR2 FQNNGV. CDR3 length equals 16 residues. V lost 5 bases to trimming and J lost 6 bases; unmatched junction nucleotides: 8.

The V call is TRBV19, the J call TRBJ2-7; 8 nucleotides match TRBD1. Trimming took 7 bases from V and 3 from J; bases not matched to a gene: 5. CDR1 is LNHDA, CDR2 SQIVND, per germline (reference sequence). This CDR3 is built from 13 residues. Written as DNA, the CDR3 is TGTGCCAGTAATGGACAGGGACGCTACGAGCAGTACTTC. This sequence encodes CASNGQGRYEQYF.

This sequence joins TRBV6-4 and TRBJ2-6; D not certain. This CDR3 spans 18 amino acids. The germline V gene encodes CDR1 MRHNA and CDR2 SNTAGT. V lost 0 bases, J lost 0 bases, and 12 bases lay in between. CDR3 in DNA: TGTGCCAGCAGTGACTCAGTCATCAAGAGCTCTGGGGCCAACGTCCTGACTTTC. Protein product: CASSDSVIKSSGANVLTF.

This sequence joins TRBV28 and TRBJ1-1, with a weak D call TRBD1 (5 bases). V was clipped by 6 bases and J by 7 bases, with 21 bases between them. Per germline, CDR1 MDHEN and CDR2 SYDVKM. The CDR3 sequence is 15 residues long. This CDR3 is CASRPGGVGLYEAFF. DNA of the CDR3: TGTGCCAGCAGACCGGGGGGGGTAGGGCTGTATGAAGCTTTCTTT.

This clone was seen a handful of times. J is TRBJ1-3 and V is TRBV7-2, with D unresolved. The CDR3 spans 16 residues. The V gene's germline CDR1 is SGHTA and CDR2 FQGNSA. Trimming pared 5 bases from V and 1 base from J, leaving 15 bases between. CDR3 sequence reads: CASSPEAGYSGNTIYF. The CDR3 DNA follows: TGTGCCAGCAGCCCAGAGGCTGGGTATTCTGGAAACACCATATATTTT. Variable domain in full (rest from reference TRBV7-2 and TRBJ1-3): GAGVSQSPSNKVTEKGKDVELRCDPISGHTALYWYRQSLGQGLEFLIYFQGNSAPDKSGLPSDRFSAERTGGSVSTLTIQRTQQEDSAVYLCASSPEAGYSGNTIYFGEGSWLTVV.

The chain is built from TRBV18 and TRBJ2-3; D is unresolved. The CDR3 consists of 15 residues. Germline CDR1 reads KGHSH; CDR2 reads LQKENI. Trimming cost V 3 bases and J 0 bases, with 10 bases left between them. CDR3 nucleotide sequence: TGTGCCAGCTCACCGACCCCGACTAGCACAGATACGCAGTATTTT. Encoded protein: CASSPTPTSTDTQYF.

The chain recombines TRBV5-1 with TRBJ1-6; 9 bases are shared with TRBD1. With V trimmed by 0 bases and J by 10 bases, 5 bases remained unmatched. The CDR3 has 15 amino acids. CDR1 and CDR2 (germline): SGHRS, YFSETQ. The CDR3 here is CASSLAGQGQSPLHF. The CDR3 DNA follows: TGCGCCAGCAGCTTGGCCGGACAGGGGCAGTCACCCCTCCACTTT.

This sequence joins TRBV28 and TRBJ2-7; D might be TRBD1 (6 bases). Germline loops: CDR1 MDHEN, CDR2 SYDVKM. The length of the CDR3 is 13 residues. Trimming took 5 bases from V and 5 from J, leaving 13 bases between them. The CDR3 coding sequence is TGTGCCAGCAGTGTCGGACAGATGCACGAGCAGTACTTC. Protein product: CASSVGQMHEQYF. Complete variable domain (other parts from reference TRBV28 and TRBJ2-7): DVKVTQSSRYLVKRTGEKVFLECVQDMDHENMFWYRQDPGLGLRLIYFSYDVKMKEKGDIPEGYSVSREKKERFSLILESASTNQTSMYLCASSVGQMHEQYFGPGTRLTVT.

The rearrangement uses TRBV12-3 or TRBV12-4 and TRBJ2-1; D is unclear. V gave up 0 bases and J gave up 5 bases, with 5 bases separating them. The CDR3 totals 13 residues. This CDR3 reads CASSLARNNEQFF. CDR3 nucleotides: TGTGCCAGCAGTTTAGCCAGGAACAATGAGCAGTTCTTC.